This TCR beta chain was retrieved from a study of graft-versus-host responses after intestinal transplantation. Regarding this clone: Its specificity is not known.

From germline, CDR1 is LNHNV and CDR2 YYDKDF (reference sequence). Trimming removed 1 base at V and 8 bases at J, with 18 bases between. This CDR3 has 16 amino acids. Study-wide results and limits: Association was observed between peak circulating GvH clone levels and early post-transplant HvG declines. Among recipient marrow samples, GvH clones were found; some appeared first in ileum or blood.

The protocol was immunoSEQ multiplex PCR, while the TCRdb copy is restricted to in-frame clones and leaves out a portion. The sample records almost 70,000 clones, 80% to 95% being singletons. Sequenced material: bone marrow, taken around 720 days after intestinal transplantation. The chain has TRBV15 and TRBJ2-1; D is unclear. This receptor was taken from a human patient who received an intestinal transplant, so some T cells may come from the graft donor. The CDR3 nucleotides are TGTGCCACCAGCAGAGCGTACGAGATAGGTTCGTATGAGCAGTTCTTC. It encodes CATSRAYEIGSYEQFF.